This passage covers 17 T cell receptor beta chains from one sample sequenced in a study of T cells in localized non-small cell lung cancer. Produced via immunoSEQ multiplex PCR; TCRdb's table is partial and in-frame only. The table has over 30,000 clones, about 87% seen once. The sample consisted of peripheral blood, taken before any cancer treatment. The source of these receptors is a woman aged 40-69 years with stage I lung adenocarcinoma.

CDR3 DNA: TGTGCCAGTTCGCCTTTTCTCAGGGGGCGTCTTCAGCCCCAGCATTTT. This codes for CASSPFLRGRLQPQHF. The chain employs TRBV19 and TRBJ1-5; TRBD1 agrees at 8 bases. Germline V gene sequence: CDR1 LNHDA, CDR2 SQIVND (reference sequence). The V segment lost 8 bases and the J segment 6 bases; nucleotides outside the gene matches: 15. The CDR3 sequence is 16 residues long.

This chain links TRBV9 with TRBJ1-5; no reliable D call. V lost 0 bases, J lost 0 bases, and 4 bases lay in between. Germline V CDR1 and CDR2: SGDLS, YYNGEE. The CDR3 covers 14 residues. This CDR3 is CASSVGDSNQPQHF. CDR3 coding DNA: TGTGCCAGCAGCGTAGGAGATAGCAATCAGCCCCAGCATTTT.

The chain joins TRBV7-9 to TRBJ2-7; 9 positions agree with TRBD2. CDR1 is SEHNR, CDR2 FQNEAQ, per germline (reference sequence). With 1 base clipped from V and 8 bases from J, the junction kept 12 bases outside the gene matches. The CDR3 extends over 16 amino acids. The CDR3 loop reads CASSLVGTGTSFKQYF. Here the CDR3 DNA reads TGTGCCAGCAGCTTAGTGGGGACCGGGACTAGCTTCAAGCAGTACTTC.

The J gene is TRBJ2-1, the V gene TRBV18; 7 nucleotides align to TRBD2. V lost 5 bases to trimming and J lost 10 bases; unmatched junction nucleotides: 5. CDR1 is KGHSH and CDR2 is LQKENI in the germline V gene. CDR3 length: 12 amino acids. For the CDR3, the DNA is TGTGCCAGCTCAAGACCGGGACTAGAGCAGTTCTTC. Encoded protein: CASSRPGLEQFF.

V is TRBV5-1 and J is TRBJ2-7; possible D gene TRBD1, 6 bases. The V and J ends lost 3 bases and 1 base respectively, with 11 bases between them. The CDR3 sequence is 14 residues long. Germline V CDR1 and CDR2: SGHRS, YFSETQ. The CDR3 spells CASSSPTGSYEQYF. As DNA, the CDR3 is TGCGCCAGCAGCTCACCAACAGGGTCCTACGAGCAGTACTTC.

CDR3 sequence: CASLERQGEKLFF. The CDR3 nucleotides read TGTGCCAGCCTCGAGAGGCAGGGCGAAAAACTGTTTTTT. The chain employs TRBV6-1 and TRBJ1-4; maybe TRBD1 (5 bases). This CDR3 has 13 amino acids. Trimming removed 8 bases from V and 8 bases from J, with 15 bases in between. The germline V gene has CDR1 MNHNS and CDR2 SASEGT.

The CDR3 nucleotides are TGTGCCAGCAGTTTTTTCCTCGGGGGCACCGGGGAGCTGTTTTTT. Translated: CASSFFLGGTGELFF. The genes are TRBV28 and TRBJ2-2; D might be TRBD2 (6 bases). The CDR3 covers 15 residues. CDR1 and CDR2 (germline): MDHEN, SYDVKM. V shed 3 bases and J shed 4 bases, with 12 bases lying between them.

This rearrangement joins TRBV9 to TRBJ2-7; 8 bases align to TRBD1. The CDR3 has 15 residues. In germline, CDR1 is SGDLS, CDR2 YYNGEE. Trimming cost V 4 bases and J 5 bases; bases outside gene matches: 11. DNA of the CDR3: TGTGCCAGCAGCCCCCGGACAGGGAATTATGACGAGCAGTACTTC. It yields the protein CASSPRTGNYDEQYF.

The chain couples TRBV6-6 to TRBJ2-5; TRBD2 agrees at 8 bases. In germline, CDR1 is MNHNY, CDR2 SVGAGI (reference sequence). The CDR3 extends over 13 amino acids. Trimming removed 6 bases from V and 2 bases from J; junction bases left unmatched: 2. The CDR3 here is CASRLAEQETQYF. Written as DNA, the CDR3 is TGTGCCAGCAGACTAGCGGAGCAAGAGACCCAGTACTTC.

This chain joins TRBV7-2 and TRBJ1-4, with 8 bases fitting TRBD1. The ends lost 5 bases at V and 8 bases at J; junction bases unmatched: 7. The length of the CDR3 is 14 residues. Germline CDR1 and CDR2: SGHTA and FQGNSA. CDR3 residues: CASSPRQGREKLFF. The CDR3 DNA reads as TGTGCCAGCAGCCCACGACAGGGGAGAGAAAAACTGTTTTTT.

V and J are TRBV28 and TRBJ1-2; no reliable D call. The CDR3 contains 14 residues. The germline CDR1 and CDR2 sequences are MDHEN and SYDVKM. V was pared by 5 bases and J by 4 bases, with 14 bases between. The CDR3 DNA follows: TGTGCCAGCAGTCCCCGGGGTATACCCTATGGCTACACCTTC. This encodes CASSPRGIPYGYTF.

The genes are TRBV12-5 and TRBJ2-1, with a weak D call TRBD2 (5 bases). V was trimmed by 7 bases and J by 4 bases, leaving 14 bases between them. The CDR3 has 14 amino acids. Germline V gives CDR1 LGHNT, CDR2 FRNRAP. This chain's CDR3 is CASAVGSTYNEQFF. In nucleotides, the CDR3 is TGTGCTAGTGCGGTTGGGAGCACATACAATGAGCAGTTCTTC.

The CDR3 protein is CASSITGGFSEAFF. Here the CDR3 DNA reads TGCGCCAGCAGCATAACAGGGGGCTTCTCTGAAGCTTTCTTT. The chain joins TRBV5-1 to TRBJ1-1, with TRBD1 matching over 9 bases. There are 14 residues in the CDR3. V shed 4 bases, J shed 6 bases, and the junction held 7 bases outside the gene matches. Germline assignment: CDR1 SGHRS and CDR2 YFSETQ.

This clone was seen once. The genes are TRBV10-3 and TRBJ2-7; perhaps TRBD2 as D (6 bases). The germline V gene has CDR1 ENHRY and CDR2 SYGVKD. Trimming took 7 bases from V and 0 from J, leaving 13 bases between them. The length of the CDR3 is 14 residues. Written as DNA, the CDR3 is TGTGCCATCACTCGGGACTTATCCTCCTACGAGCAGTACTTC. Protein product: CAITRDLSSYEQYF.

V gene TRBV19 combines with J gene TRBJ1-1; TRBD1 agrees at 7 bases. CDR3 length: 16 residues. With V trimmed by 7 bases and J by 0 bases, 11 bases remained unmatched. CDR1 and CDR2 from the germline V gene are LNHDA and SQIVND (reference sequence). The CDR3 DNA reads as TGTGCCAGTATAAGCGGGACAGCTTTCATGAACACTGAAGCTTTCTTT. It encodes CASISGTAFMNTEAFF.

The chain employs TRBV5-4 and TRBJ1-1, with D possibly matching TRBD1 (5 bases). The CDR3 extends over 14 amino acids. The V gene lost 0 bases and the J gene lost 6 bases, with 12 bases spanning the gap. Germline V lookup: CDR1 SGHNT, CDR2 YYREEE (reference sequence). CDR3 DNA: TGTGCCAGCAGCTTGGACCGGGGCCCCCCTGAAGCTTTCTTT. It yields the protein CASSLDRGPPEAFF.

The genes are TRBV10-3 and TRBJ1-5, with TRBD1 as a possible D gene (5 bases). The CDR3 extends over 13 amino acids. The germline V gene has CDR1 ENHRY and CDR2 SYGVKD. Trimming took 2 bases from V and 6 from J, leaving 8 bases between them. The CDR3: CAISEEGLQPQHF. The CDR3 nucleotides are TGTGCCATCAGTGAGGAGGGGCTTCAGCCCCAGCATTTT.